This TCR beta chain was profiled in a study of T cells in Graves' hyperthyroidism and ophthalmopathy (dated by TCRdb to between 2019 and 2020). Study-level background: Peripheral blood was sampled at the time of initial diagnosis, prior to any treatment. A discovery cohort of about a hundred patients, roughly 45 with Graves' ophthalmopathy and approximately 60 with stable Graves' hyperthyroidism, was used to find distinguishing TCR V-J signatures. An independent validation cohort of some 18 hyperthyroidism patients and roughly 16 patients who later progressed to ophthalmopathy tested prospective prediction of ophthalmopathy. The roughly 94 discovery patients were randomly split 7:3 into training and test sets. Thyroid tissue and blood T-cell repertoires from over 5 Graves' hyperthyroidism patients were also compared in the study. Following sampling, methimazole starting at 30 mg daily was given to hyperthyroidism patients, and high-dose intravenous methylprednisolone was given to ophthalmopathy patients. TCR Vbeta CDR3 sequencing of 130 to 150 peripheral blood samples (fewer than 45 ophthalmopathy, about 80 hyperthyroidism and some 17 progressor patients) is reported in the paper. The investigation overall reported the following: Most expanded thyroid clonotypes (frequency above 0.001) were also detected in blood, suggesting blood repertoires may reflect thyroid immune responses. No statistical method was used to set the sample size in advance, and investigators knew the group allocation. In validation, progression to ophthalmopathy was predicted by the model with roughly 69% sensitivity and roughly 76% specificity, a median of about 6.4 months before onset. A model built on a 13 V-J signature distinguished ophthalmopathy from stable hyperthyroidism, reaching 85% to 90% sensitivity and under 84% specificity in cross-validation and 80%/75% in testing.

A remark on this clonotype: The antigen it binds to is not known. Base quality data are lacking; no much larger clone is found one base away.

Amplification of TCR beta CDR3 regions was carried out from RNA transcripts. The first round of RT-PCR for the TCR CDR3 was performed with the HTBI primer set and the Qiagen OneStep RT-PCR kit. A second multiplex PCR round built the libraries, followed by size selection and purification. Libraries were sequenced paired-end with 100 bp reads on an Illumina HiSeq2000. On the authors' methods: SOAPnuke was used to process the raw data, throwing out any read that contained adapters or uncalled bases, had a mean Phred below 15, or lacked an exact constant-primer or identifier match. COPE v1.2.5 was used to merge high-quality paired reads, and clonotypes were defined as unique nucleotide sequences. MiTCR v1.1 was used to align the clonotypes against IMGT TRBV, TRBD and TRBJ reference segments. The analysis included only V-J combinations with a frequency above 0.0001, which together covered approximately 99% of the repertoires. The TCS score was defined as the ratio of F50 (clonal expansion) to E x V (chaos), calculated using BLOSUM62-based TCRdist between CDR3 peptides within each V-J. Welch's t-statistics and random forest reduced around 510 V-J features to about 13, which were used in a naive Bayes classifier (R e1071). The public reads were reprocessed in TCRdb via fastp at Q25 and MiXCR, keeping in-frame beta chains. Every CDR3 protein is listed once, alongside the most common genes and DNA of its rows. The authors' filters were not applied to this entry. This sample has a few hundred thousand distinct CDR3 sequences in its table, and just under 25% of those were observed once. Together, the top ten hold around four fifths of the sample.

Stable Graves' hyperthyroidism was defined as no progression to ophthalmopathy during 18 months of follow-up. Hyperthyroidism patients were newly diagnosed, had a disease duration of under 2 months, and were aged 18 to 65 years. Any patient with an uncontrolled infection, another autoimmune disease, pregnancy or lactation was excluded. Clinical symptoms, serum thyroxine and TRAb, thyroid ultrasound, and orbital computed tomography formed the basis for the diagnoses. PBMCs were isolated from more than 9 ml of fresh peripheral blood by Ficoll-Paque density gradient centrifugation. Total RNA was extracted using Trizol reagent, and RNA quality was assessed on an Agilent 2100 Bioanalyzer. V is shortened by 11 bases, J by 6 bases, and the region joining them spans 18 bases. The germline V gene encodes CDR1 KGHDR and CDR2 SFDVKD. The CDR3 goes from the cysteine to the phenylalanine over 13 residues. Only the CDR3 region is kept as DNA, spanning 39 bases read in frame from base 1.

The source material was blood. The origin of this receptor is a man over 45 with Graves' hyperthyroidism. The rearranged segments are TRBV24-1 and TRBJ1-2; confidence is insufficient to name the D gene. Here is the DNA: TGTGCCATCTCAGACGGACGTTCAAATGGCTACACCTTC. The translation is CAISDGRSNGYTF.